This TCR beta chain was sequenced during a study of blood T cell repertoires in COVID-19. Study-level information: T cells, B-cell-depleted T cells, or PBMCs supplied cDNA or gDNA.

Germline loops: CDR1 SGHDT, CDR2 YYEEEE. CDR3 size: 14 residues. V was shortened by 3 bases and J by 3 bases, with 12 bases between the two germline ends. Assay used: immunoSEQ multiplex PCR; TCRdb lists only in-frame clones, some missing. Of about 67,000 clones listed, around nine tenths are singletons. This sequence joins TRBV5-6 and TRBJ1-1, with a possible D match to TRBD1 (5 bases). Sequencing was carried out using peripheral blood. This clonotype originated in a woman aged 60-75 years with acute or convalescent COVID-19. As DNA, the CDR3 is TGTGCCAGCAGCTCAACGGGACTCTACACTGAAGCTTTCTTT. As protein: CASSSTGLYTEAFF. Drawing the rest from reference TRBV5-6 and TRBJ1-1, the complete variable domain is DAGVTQSPTHLIKTRGQQVTLRCSPKSGHDTVSWYQQALGQGPQFIFQYYEEEERQRGNFPDRFSGHQFPNYSSELNVNALLLGDSALYLCASSSTGLYTEAFFGQGTRLTVV.